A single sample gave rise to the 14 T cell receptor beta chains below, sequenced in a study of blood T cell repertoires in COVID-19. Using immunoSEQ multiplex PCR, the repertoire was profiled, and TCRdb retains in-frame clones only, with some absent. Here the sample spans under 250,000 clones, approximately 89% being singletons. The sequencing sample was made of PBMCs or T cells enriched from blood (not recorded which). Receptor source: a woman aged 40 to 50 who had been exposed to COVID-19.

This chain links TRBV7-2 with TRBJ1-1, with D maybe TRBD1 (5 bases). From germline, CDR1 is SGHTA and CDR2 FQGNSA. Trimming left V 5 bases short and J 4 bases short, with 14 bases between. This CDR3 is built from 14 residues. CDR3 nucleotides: TGTGCCAGCAGCCCACCCGGGGGTAGCACTGAAGCTTTCTTT. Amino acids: CASSPPGGSTEAFF. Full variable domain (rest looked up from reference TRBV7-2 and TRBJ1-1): GAGVSQSPSNKVTEKGKDVELRCDPISGHTALYWYRQSLGQGLEFLIYFQGNSAPDKSGLPSDRFSAERTGGSVSTLTIQRTQQEDSAVYLCASSPPGGSTEAFFGQGTRLTVV.

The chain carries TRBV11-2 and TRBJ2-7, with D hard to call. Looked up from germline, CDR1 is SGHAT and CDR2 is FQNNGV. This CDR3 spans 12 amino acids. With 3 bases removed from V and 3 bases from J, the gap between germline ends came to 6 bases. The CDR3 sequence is CASSFGSYEQYV. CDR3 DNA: TGTGCCAGCAGCTTTGGCAGCTACGAGCAGTACGTC.

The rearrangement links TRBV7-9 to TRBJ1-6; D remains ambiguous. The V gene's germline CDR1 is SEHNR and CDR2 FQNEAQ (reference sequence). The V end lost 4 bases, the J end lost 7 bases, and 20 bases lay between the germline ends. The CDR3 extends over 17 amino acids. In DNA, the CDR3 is TGTGCCAGCAGCTCACACCGGCGGCAAGGTAGAAATTCACCCCTCCACTTT. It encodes CASSSHRRQGRNSPLHF.

CDR3 residues: CATSPGDQPQHF. In DNA, the CDR3 is TGTGCCACCAGCCCCGGGGATCAGCCCCAGCATTTT. The chain uses TRBV15 and TRBJ1-5; D remains ambiguous. V was trimmed by 5 bases and J by 5 bases, leaving 7 bases between them. Germline CDR1 reads LNHNV; CDR2 reads YYDKDF (reference sequence). The CDR3 loop spans 12 amino acids.

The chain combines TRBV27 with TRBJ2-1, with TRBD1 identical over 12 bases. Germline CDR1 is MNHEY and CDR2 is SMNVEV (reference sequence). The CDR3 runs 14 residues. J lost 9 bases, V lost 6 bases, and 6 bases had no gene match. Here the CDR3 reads CASSRDRGRGEQFF. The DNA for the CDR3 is TGTGCCAGCAGCCGGGACAGGGGGCGGGGTGAGCAGTTCTTC.

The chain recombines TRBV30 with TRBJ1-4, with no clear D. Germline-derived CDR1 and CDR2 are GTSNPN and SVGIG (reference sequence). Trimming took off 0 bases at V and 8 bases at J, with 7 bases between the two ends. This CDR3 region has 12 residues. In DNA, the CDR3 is TGTGCCTGGAGTGTACTTCGGGAAAAACTGTTTTTT. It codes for CAWSVLREKLFF.

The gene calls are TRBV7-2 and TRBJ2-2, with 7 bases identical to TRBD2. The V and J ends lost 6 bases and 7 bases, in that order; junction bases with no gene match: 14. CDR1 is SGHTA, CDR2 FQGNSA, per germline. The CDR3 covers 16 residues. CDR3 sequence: CASSPNAGVKGGELFF. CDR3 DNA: TGTGCCAGCAGTCCAAACGCGGGGGTGAAGGGCGGGGAGCTGTTTTTT.

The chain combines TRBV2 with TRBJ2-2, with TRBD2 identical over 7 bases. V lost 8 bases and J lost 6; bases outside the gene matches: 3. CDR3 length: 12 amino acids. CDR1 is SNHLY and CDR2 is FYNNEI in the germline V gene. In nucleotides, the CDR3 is TGTGCCAGCGGGGGGGAGGCCGGGGAGCTGTTTTTT. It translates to CASGGEAGELFF.

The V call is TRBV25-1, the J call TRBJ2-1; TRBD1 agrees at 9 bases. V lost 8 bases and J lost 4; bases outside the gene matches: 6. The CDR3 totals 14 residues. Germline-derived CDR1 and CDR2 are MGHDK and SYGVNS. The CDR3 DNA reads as TGTGCCAGCGCACCGGGACAGGGTTACAATGAGCAGTTCTTC. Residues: CASAPGQGYNEQFF.

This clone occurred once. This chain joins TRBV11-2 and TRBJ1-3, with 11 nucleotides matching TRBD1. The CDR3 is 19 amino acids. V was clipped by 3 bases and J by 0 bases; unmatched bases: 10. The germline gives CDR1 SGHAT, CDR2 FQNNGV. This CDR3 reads CASSFRGTGGFSSGNTIYF. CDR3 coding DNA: TGTGCCAGCAGCTTCCGCGGGACAGGGGGATTTTCCTCTGGAAACACCATATATTTT.

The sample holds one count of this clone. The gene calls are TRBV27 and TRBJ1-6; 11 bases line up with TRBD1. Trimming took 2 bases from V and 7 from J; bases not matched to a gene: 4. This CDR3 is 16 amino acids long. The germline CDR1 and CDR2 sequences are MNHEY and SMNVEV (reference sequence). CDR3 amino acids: CASSLGQGARNSPLHF. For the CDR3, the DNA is TGTGCCAGCAGTTTAGGACAGGGGGCAAGAAATTCACCCCTCCACTTT.

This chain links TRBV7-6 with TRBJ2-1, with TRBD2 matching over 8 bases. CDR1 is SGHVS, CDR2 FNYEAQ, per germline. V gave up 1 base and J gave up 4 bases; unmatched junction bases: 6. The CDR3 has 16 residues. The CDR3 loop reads CASSLDPGGPYNEQFF. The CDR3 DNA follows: TGTGCCAGCAGCTTAGACCCGGGAGGGCCTTACAATGAGCAGTTCTTC.

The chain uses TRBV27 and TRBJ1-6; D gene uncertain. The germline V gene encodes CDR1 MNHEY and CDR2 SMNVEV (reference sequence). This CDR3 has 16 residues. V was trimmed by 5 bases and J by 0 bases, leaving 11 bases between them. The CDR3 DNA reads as TGTGCCAGCAGTCCGCTATTAAGCTCCTATAATTCACCCCTCCACTTT. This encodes CASSPLLSSYNSPLHF.

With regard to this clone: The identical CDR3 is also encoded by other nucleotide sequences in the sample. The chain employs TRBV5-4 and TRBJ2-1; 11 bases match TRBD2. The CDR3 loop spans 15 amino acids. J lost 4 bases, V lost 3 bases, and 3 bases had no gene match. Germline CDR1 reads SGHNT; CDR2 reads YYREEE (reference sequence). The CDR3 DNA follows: TGTGCCAGCAGCTCCGGACTAGCGGGTTACAATGAGCAGTTCTTC. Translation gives CASSSGLAGYNEQFF.